Listed below are T cell receptor beta chains from one sample, sequenced in a study of shared clonotypes between healthy human individuals. TCRdb keeps only in-frame clones here, not all; method: immunoSEQ multiplex PCR. The table includes under 600,000 clones, approximately 97% detected once. Sequenced sample: naive CD4+ T cells sorted from blood. The receptors here all came from a woman between 25 and 40 years old in good health. CDR3s include the opening cysteine and the closing phenylalanine or tryptophan. The order of the fields is V gene, J gene, CDR3 protein.

TRBV5-1	TRBJ2-5	CASSDSQETQYF
TRBV6-6	TRBJ2-5	CASSYSDLPGTQYF
TRBV5-8	TRBJ1-4	CASSLLLTTNEKLFF
TRBV11-2	TRBJ1-2	CASSSDRGKSGYTF
TRBV5-4	TRBJ1-2	CASSLTGHAYGYTF
TRBV7-2	.	CASSLDSGGASEQYF
TRBV4-1	TRBJ2-7	CASSQVGGSYEQYF
TRBV5-1	TRBJ2-3	CASSESLAGGESDTQYF
TRBV6-6	TRBJ1-1	CASSYGRMNTEAFF
TRBV11-1	TRBJ2-5	CASSFGLAEQETQYF
TRBV18	TRBJ1-5	CASSPLGSVDQPQHF
TRBV7-9	TRBJ2-2	CASSFKRGENTGELFF
TRBV12-5	TRBJ2-2	CASGLALGVRGTGELFF
TRBV2	TRBJ2-7	CASTSGLAGVDEQYF
TRBV2	TRBJ1-1	CASSEDRLGTEAFF
TRBV7-9	TRBJ2-2	CASPGGGATGELFF
TRBV23-1	TRBJ2-7	CASSVPAGNSYEQYF
TRBV19	TRBJ2-6	CASTGTNGANVLTF
TRBV14	TRBJ2-5	CASSQGLATYKETQYF
TRBV25-1	TRBJ1-1	CASSEGDLVETEAFF
TRBV10-1	TRBJ2-5	CASSDPLEASGQETQYF
TRBV9	.	CASSVDRSTGLYEQYF
TRBV9	TRBJ2-1	CASSVGTSGYNEQFF
TRBV27	TRBJ1-1	CASSLSRGFPPLNTEAFF
TRBV5-1	TRBJ2-3	CASSLDGQGYDTQYF
TRBV2	TRBJ2-7	CASTWTGGYEQYF
TRBV5-4	TRBJ1-6	CASRFDPRSDSPLHF
TRBV7-2	TRBJ2-7	CASSSRTGNSEQYF
TRBV28	TRBJ1-5	CASSRTGPSNQPQHF
TRBV6-6	TRBJ2-1	CASSPEGSSFDEQFF
TRBV30	TRBJ2-3	CAWESTDTQYF
TRBV7-6	TRBJ2-7	CASSPWGQGATAYEQYF
TRBV10-2	TRBJ2-7	CASSEVGQSPSYEQYF
TRBV19	TRBJ1-1	CASSIPPLGSTEAFF
TRBV4-2	TRBJ2-4	CASSQVWTPNSSKNIQYF
TRBV2	TRBJ1-1	CASAKQTGNTEAFF
TRBV9	TRBJ1-2	CASSVDQLTVHGYTF
TRBV4-2	TRBJ2-7	CASSQVRTTGMEQYF
TRBV5-1	TRBJ2-1	CASSQVPGSYNEQFF
TRBV2	TRBJ1-5	CASSRQGLEEQPQHF
TRBV5-1	TRBJ1-2	CASKTGGFGYGYTF